The 24 T cell receptor beta chains in this list originate from one sample, sequenced in a study of T cells in Graves' hyperthyroidism and ophthalmopathy. The investigators amplified TCR beta CDR3 regions from RNA transcripts. During a first-round RT-PCR of the TCR CDR3, the HTBI primer set was used. TCRdb reprocessed the multiplex PCR reads via MiXCR and lists one record per CDR3 protein. The table has a few hundred thousand distinct CDR3 sequences, 15% to 20% seen once; the top ten hold around 32%. The sample was blood. Receptors were obtained from a woman aged 25-40 years with Graves' ophthalmopathy.

Ten or more counts support this clonotype. The genes are TRBV6-1 and TRBJ2-7; 9 bases fit TRBD1. Germline V gene data show CDR1 as MNHNS and CDR2 as SASEGT. Trimming took 3 bases from V and 3 from J; bases not matched to a gene: 15. The CDR3 sequence is 18 residues long. This chain's CDR3 is CASSDGQGLRSINYEQYF. The CDR3 DNA reads as TGTGCCAGCAGTGACGGACAGGGGCTCAGATCGATAAACTACGAGCAGTACTTC.

This clonotype was seen many times. The chain couples TRBV28 to TRBJ2-3; TRBD1 is a possible D gene (5 bases). CDR3 length equals 14 residues. V was clipped by 2 bases and J by 4 bases, with 10 bases between them. The germline V gene has CDR1 MDHEN and CDR2 SYDVKM. DNA of the CDR3: TGTGCCAGCAGTTTACCCGCCAGGGCAGATACGCAGTATTTT. Protein sequence: CASSLPARADTQYF. Based on the CDR3 plus reference TRBV28 and TRBJ2-3, the full variable domain is DVKVTQSSRYLVKRTGEKVFLECVQDMDHENMFWYRQDPGLGLRLIYFSYDVKMKEKGDIPEGYSVSREKKERFSLILESASTNQTSMYLCASSLPARADTQYFGPGTRLTVL.

This clonotype came up a few times. The rearrangement joins TRBV7-3 to TRBJ1-5; no reliable D call. Deletions cut 2 bases from V and 5 bases from J, with 28 bases between. The CDR3 length is 20 residues. Germline CDR1 SGHTA, CDR2 FQGTGA. CDR3: CASSLEAIAIGRSLYQPQHF. CDR3 sequence (DNA): TGTGCCAGCAGCTTAGAGGCAATAGCGATAGGCAGGTCCCTATATCAGCCCCAGCATTTT.

This clonotype was observed at least ten times. The V and J genes are TRBV12-3 or TRBV12-4 and TRBJ2-5; weak D call: TRBD1 (5 bases). The CDR3 is made up of 14 amino acids. V was pared by 6 bases and J by 4 bases, with 15 bases between. The CDR3 here is CASSPWAGPETQYF. The CDR3 region has the DNA TGTGCCAGCAGCCCTTGGGCAGGGCCAGAGACCCAGTACTTC.

J is TRBJ2-7 and V is TRBV6-1; TRBD2 is a possible D gene (9 bases). Trimming took 8 bases from V and 2 from J, leaving 25 bases between them. Germline assignment: CDR1 MNHNS and CDR2 SASEGT. This CDR3 has 17 amino acids. The CDR3 here is CASLPQGVKREAYEQYF. The CDR3 nucleotides are TGTGCCAGCTTGCCACAGGGGGTCAAGCGGGAGGCCTACGAGCAGTACTTC.

This clonotype appeared a few times. This chain connects TRBV19 to TRBJ2-7; TRBD1 might be the D (5 bases). The length of the CDR3 is 15 residues. Germline-derived CDR1 and CDR2 are LNHDA and SQIVND (reference sequence). V was pared by 3 bases and J by 3 bases, with 15 bases between. CDR3 sequence: CASSIGAGINYEQYF. CDR3 DNA: TGTGCCAGTAGTATTGGGGCAGGGATCAACTACGAGCAGTACTTC.

This clonotype was seen many times. J is TRBJ2-1 and V is TRBV20-1, with 7 bases identical to TRBD2. The CDR3 loop spans 12 amino acids. The J segment lost 5 bases and the V segment lost 6 bases, leaving 4 bases of the junction unmatched. Germline CDR1 DFQATT, CDR2 SNEGSKA (reference sequence). Here the CDR3 DNA reads TGCAGTGCCACCGGGACTAACAATGAGCAGTTCTTC. Translated, it gives CSATGTNNEQFF.

This clonotype turned up a few times. The genes are TRBV9 and TRBJ2-2; 8 bases match TRBD2. V shed 1 base, J shed 7 bases, and the junction held 6 bases outside the gene matches. There are 15 residues in the CDR3. From germline, CDR1 is SGDLS and CDR2 YYNGEE. The CDR3 DNA reads as TGTGCCAGCAGCGTAATGGGACTAGAACACGGGGAGCTGTTTTTT. Amino acid sequence: CASSVMGLEHGELFF.

The chain links TRBV4-3 to TRBJ2-7; no clear D gene. Germline V CDR1 and CDR2: LGHNA, YSLEER. This CDR3 has 15 amino acids. V gave up 4 bases and J gave up 3 bases, with 16 bases separating them. DNA of the CDR3: TGCGCCAGCAGCCGGGCTTCGGGCGCGTTCTACGAGCAGTACTTC. Its translation: CASSRASGAFYEQYF.

This clonotype came up a few times. CDR3 sequence: CSATPLMNEQYF. The CDR3 DNA reads TGCAGTGCCACACCCCTCATGAACGAGCAGTACTTC. The V and J genes are TRBV20-1 and TRBJ2-7; the D is unclear. Germline V gives CDR1 DFQATT, CDR2 SNEGSKA (reference sequence). Trimming pared 6 bases from V and 5 bases from J, leaving 14 bases between. The CDR3 has 12 amino acids.

Remarks on this clonotype: Relative to the germline gene, one junction end is altered; a read error may explain this. This sequence joins TRBV7-2 and TRBJ2-5, with 7 bases aligning to TRBD1. CDR1 and CDR2 (germline): SGHTA, FQGNSA. The CDR3 is made up of 12 amino acids. CDR3 residues: CASSRDRETQCF. The CDR3 DNA reads as TGTGCCAGCAGCCGGGACAGAGAGACCCAGTGCTTC.

The chain recombines TRBV19 with TRBJ2-5; D is unresolved. Germline V gene sequence: CDR1 LNHDA, CDR2 SQIVND (reference sequence). Trimming cost V 4 bases and J 3 bases, with 9 bases left between them. The CDR3 is 13 residues long. CDR3 DNA sequence: TGTGCCAGTAGTAGAGGCAGGAAAGAGACCCAGTACTTC. Translated, it gives CASSRGRKETQYF.

This clonotype was seen repeatedly, ten times or more. This sequence joins TRBV7-9 and TRBJ2-7, with 8 bases identical to TRBD1. The CDR3 is made up of 14 amino acids. CDR1 SEHNR and CDR2 FQNEAQ come from the germline V gene (reference sequence). Germline trimming cut 1 base from V and 6 bases from J; bases unmatched to any gene: 5. The CDR3 DNA follows: TGTGCCAGCAGCTTAGTAGACAGGGGCCGCGAGCAGTACTTC. This encodes CASSLVDRGREQYF.

Notes on this clonotype: A much larger clone differs from this one at a single base, so this may be a read error. This chain uses TRBV24-1 with TRBJ1-2; a weak D match, TRBD1 (5 bases). The CDR3 is 13 residues long. Trimming took 9 bases from V and 4 from J, leaving 14 bases between them. Germline CDR1 and CDR2: KGHDR and SFDVKD. This CDR3 is CATVTGTAYGYTF. The CDR3 DNA follows: TGTGCCACCGTAACCGGGACGGCCTATGGCTACACCTTC.

This clonotype was detected only a few times. A much larger clone sits a single nucleotide away, making a read error possible. The V and J genes are TRBV28 and TRBJ2-5; 10 bases agree with TRBD1. This CDR3 spans 16 amino acids. Germline CDR1 is MDHEN and CDR2 is SYDVKM. The CDR3 region is CAGSWGGTGALKTQYF. DNA for the CDR3: TGTGCCGGCAGTTGGGGCGGGACAGGGGCGTTGAAGACCCAGTACTTC.

This clonotype showed up many times. V and J are TRBV6-4 and TRBJ2-2; D is ambiguous. The germline V gene has CDR1 MRHNA and CDR2 SNTAGT. The germline V and J ends were trimmed by 3 bases and 5 bases, with 7 bases remaining between them. The CDR3 is 13 residues long. CDR3 in DNA: TGTGCCAGCAGTGAGACCACTACCGGGGAGCTGTTTTTT. Its protein is CASSETTTGELFF.

The chain couples TRBV6-2 or TRBV6-3 to TRBJ2-3; the match to TRBD2 covers 7 bases. Germline values: CDR1 MNHEY, CDR2 SVGEGT. Losses at the gene ends were 6 bases for V and 0 bases for J; bases not matched to a gene: 3. The CDR3 has 14 residues. Written as DNA, the CDR3 is TGTGCCAGCAGGGCTAGCGGAAGCACAGATACGCAGTATTTT. Encoded protein: CASRASGSTDTQYF.

This clonotype was observed at least ten times. The CDR3 protein is CASTETGGFAGANVLTF. The CDR3, as DNA: TGTGCCAGCACCGAAACGGGAGGGTTCGCCGGGGCCAACGTCCTGACTTTC. The chain has TRBV7-2 and TRBJ2-6; 8 nucleotides line up with TRBD2. V gave up 7 bases and J gave up 4 bases; unmatched junction bases: 12. CDR3 length: 17 residues. CDR1 is SGHTA and CDR2 is FQGNSA in the germline V gene.

This clonotype has a count of ten or more. The rearrangement uses TRBV7-7 and TRBJ2-3; 8 nucleotides align to TRBD1. CDR1 SSHAT and CDR2 FNYEAQ come from the germline V gene (reference sequence). The CDR3 is made up of 14 amino acids. V shed 5 bases, J shed 6 bases, and the junction held 7 bases outside the gene matches. The CDR3 reads CASSPGQGSDTQYF. The CDR3 DNA reads TGTGCCAGCAGCCCTGGACAGGGCTCGGATACGCAGTATTTT.

This clonotype occurred many times. The CDR3 protein is CASSLFGGRREKLFF. Written as DNA, the CDR3 is TGCGCCAGCAGCTTGTTCGGGGGCCGGAGGGAAAAACTGTTTTTT. This chain connects TRBV5-1 to TRBJ1-4, with a weak D call TRBD1 (6 bases). The CDR3 loop spans 15 amino acids. The germline V and J ends were trimmed by 1 base and 8 bases, with 15 bases remaining between them. The germline V gene has CDR1 SGHRS and CDR2 YFSETQ.

This clonotype was seen at least ten times. CDR3 loop: CASSNRQGNTGELFF. The CDR3 region has the DNA TGCGCCAGCAGTAACAGACAGGGGAACACCGGGGAGCTGTTTTTT. V usage is TRBV10-1 and J usage is TRBJ2-2, with 7 bases lining up with TRBD1. The V gene's germline CDR1 is WNHNN and CDR2 SYGVQD (reference sequence). The V segment lost 5 bases and the J segment 1 base; nucleotides outside the gene matches: 4. The CDR3 covers 15 residues.

This clonotype was counted a single time. An end of the junction differs from the germline gene, which may be a read error. This chain connects TRBV12-3 or TRBV12-4 to TRBJ1-1; D remains unclear. The CDR3 has 16 amino acids. CDR3 loop: CVSSFVPIGGYTEAFF. CDR3 in DNA: TGTGTCAGCAGTTTTGTCCCCATAGGAGGCTACACTGAAGCTTTCTTT.

This clonotype occurred many times. The chain links TRBV6-1 to TRBJ2-7; possible D gene TRBD2, 5 bases. CDR3 length equals 13 residues. Germline CDR1 MNHNS, CDR2 SASEGT. V was shortened by 7 bases and J by 0 bases, with 10 bases between the two germline ends. CDR3 amino acids: CASTGDRSYEQYF. The CDR3 region has the DNA TGTGCCAGCACCGGGGATCGCTCCTACGAGCAGTACTTC.

This clonotype was observed a handful of times. The chain has TRBV6-1 and TRBJ2-5; 10 bases agree with TRBD2. V shed 2 bases and J 4 bases; nucleotides not matched to a gene: 7. In germline, CDR1 is MNHNS, CDR2 SASEGT. The CDR3 has 16 residues. The CDR3 protein is CASSEYSGRASETQYF. The CDR3 nucleotides read TGTGCCAGCAGTGAATACAGCGGGAGGGCCTCAGAGACCCAGTACTTC.